This T cell receptor (beta chain) derives from a study of preoperative IRX-2 immunotherapy in early breast cancer. Sequencing was performed with immunoSEQ multiplex PCR; in TCRdb, only in-frame clones are kept and a portion is missing. The sample has 20,000 to 30,000 clones, about 68% seen once. Trimming stripped 5 bases from V and 3 bases from J, with 11 bases between. The CDR3 loop spans 14 amino acids. Germline V gives CDR1 SGHVS, CDR2 FQNEAQ. Treatment specified: preoperative locoregional IRX-2 cytokine immunotherapy. Patients received preoperative, locoregional IRX-2 cytokine immunotherapy in a phase Ib study.

Sequenced here: lymph node tissue, sampled after IRX-2 immunotherapy. V usage is TRBV7-8 and J usage is TRBJ1-5, with D uncertain. This receptor was identified in a human donor with breast cancer. CDR3 coding DNA: TGTGCCAGCAGCACCCGACGGAACAATCAGCCCCAGCATTTT. Its protein product is CASSTRRNNQPQHF. The full variable domain, in which reference TRBV7-8 and TRBJ1-5 provide the parts outside the CDR3, is GAGVSQSPRYKVAKRGQDVALRCDPISGHVSLFWYQQALGQGPEFLTYFQNEAQLDKSGLPSDRFFAERPEGSVSTLKIQRTQQEDSAVYLCASSTRRNNQPQHFGDGTRLSIL.